Below are 18 T cell receptor beta chains sequenced from a single sample in a study of T-cell memory formation after mild COVID-19 (dated by TCRdb to about 2021). Library preparation was by 5' RACE. Sequencing relied on an Illumina NovaSeq 6000. The public reads were reanalyzed by TCRdb: fastp trimming at Q25, MiXCR alignment, in-frame beta chains only. Entries are consolidated by CDR3 protein sequence, retaining the most common genes and DNA. The sample table holds under 300,000 distinct CDR3 sequences, of which less than 9.5% were seen once. Approximately 23% of the sample comes from the top ten. Material for sequencing was PBMCs or a T cell subset sorted from them (not recorded which). Source of these receptors: a man younger than 30 who had mild COVID-19 (a few samples of this study predate the infection). The sample titles of this study are shuffled in the database, so cell type and time point are left out; the donor was told from shared clones.

This clonotype was observed a handful of times. The genes are TRBV29-1 and TRBJ2-7, with D tentatively TRBD2 (5 bases). Trimming stripped 5 bases from V and 3 bases from J, with 8 bases between. The V gene's germline CDR1 is SQVTM and CDR2 ANQGSEA. This CDR3 region has 11 residues. The CDR3 DNA sequence: TGCAGCGTTATGAGGGTCTACGAGCAGTACTTC. Encoded protein: CSVMRVYEQYF.

Ten or more counts support this clonotype. This chain links TRBV7-2 with TRBJ1-2; tentative D call: TRBD1 (6 bases). This CDR3 has 12 amino acids. Germline V gene sequence: CDR1 SGHTA, CDR2 FQGNSA. Trimming took off 5 bases at V and 8 bases at J, with 12 bases between the two ends. The CDR3: CASSPRGSGYTF. The CDR3 nucleotides are TGTGCCAGCAGCCCCAGGGGTTCCGGCTACACCTTC. Looking up the rest from reference TRBV7-2 and TRBJ1-2 gives the full variable domain: GAGVSQSPSNKVTEKGKDVELRCDPISGHTALYWYRQSLGQGLEFLIYFQGNSAPDKSGLPSDRFSAERTGGSVSTLTIQRTQQEDSAVYLCASSPRGSGYTFGSGTRLTVV.

The chain joins TRBV5-1 to TRBJ2-2, with D perhaps matching TRBD2 (5 bases). The CDR3 runs 15 residues. The germline V and J ends were trimmed by 0 bases and 5 bases, with 11 bases remaining between them. Germline assignment: CDR1 SGHRS and CDR2 YFSETQ. CDR3 nucleotide sequence: TGCGCCAGCAGCTTGGATGGGGAGAGGACCGGGGAGCTGTTTTTT. Encoded protein: CASSLDGERTGELFF.

This chain links TRBV7-9 with TRBJ1-2; 7 bases map to TRBD1. J was trimmed by 2 bases and V by 4 bases; bases with no gene match: 13. Germline-derived CDR1 and CDR2 are SEHNR and FQNEAQ (reference sequence). This CDR3 region has 17 residues. The CDR3 region is CASSSRSWLQGNYGYTF. The CDR3 DNA sequence: TGTGCCAGCAGCTCCCGATCGTGGCTACAGGGGAACTATGGCTACACCTTC.

This clonotype was seen many times. CDR3 sequence: CASSPRLGAADTQYF. The DNA for the CDR3 is TGTGCCAGCTCACCAAGGCTCGGGGCGGCAGATACGCAGTATTTT. V is TRBV18 and J is TRBJ2-3, with D perhaps matching TRBD1 or TRBD2 (5 bases each). The V end was cut by 2 bases, the J end by 4 bases, with 13 bases between. CDR1 is KGHSH, CDR2 LQKENI, per germline. This CDR3 comprises 15 residues.

The sample holds a few counts of this clonotype. V usage is TRBV29-1 and J usage is TRBJ1-2; the match to TRBD1 covers 8 bases. The germline gives CDR1 SQVTM, CDR2 ANQGSEA. The CDR3 runs to 18 residues. The V gene end was trimmed by 3 bases and the J gene end by 4 bases; junction bases not matched to a gene: 19. The CDR3 here is CSVDLKDRALHGTYGYTF. As DNA, the CDR3 is TGCAGCGTTGATCTTAAGGACAGGGCTTTACACGGGACCTATGGCTACACCTTC.

This clonotype was seen a handful of times. The chain uses TRBV5-1 and TRBJ2-1; D is undetermined. The V gene's germline CDR1 is SGHRS and CDR2 YFSETQ. CDR3 length: 13 amino acids. Trimming stripped 8 bases from V and 6 bases from J, with 15 bases between. The CDR3 region is CASRLGPPNEQFF. The CDR3, as DNA: TGCGCCAGTCGGTTAGGGCCACCCAATGAGCAGTTCTTC.

This clonotype was found many times. The chain employs TRBV5-1 and TRBJ2-2; TRBD1 agrees at 7 bases. Germline V gene lookup returns CDR1 SGHRS and CDR2 YFSETQ. Germline trimming cut 4 bases from V and 1 base from J; bases unmatched to any gene: 7. The length of the CDR3 is 16 residues. This CDR3 reads CASSTRQGRNTGELFF. The CDR3 nucleotides read TGCGCCAGCAGCACAAGACAGGGTAGGAACACCGGGGAGCTGTTTTTT.

This clonotype was recorded a few times. The V gene is TRBV7-9, the J gene TRBJ2-5; 8 bases match TRBD2. The CDR3 contains 13 residues. V was clipped by 8 bases and J by 5 bases; unmatched bases: 7. Germline V CDR1 and CDR2: SEHNR, FQNEAQ (reference sequence). CDR3 residues: CASGRGGKETQYF. CDR3 bases: TGTGCCAGCGGTCGGGGGGGCAAGGAGACCCAGTACTTC.

The rearrangement uses TRBV9 and TRBJ2-3, with TRBD2 as a possible D gene (6 bases). Germline V gives CDR1 SGDLS, CDR2 YYNGEE. The CDR3 consists of 15 residues. V lost 0 bases to trimming and J lost 0 bases, with 8 bases between them. The CDR3 region is CASSVDGGSTDTQYF. The CDR3 DNA reads TGTGCCAGCAGCGTAGACGGGGGAAGCACAGATACGCAGTATTTT.

The rearrangement links TRBV4-3 to TRBJ2-2; possibly TRBD1 for D (5 bases). The germline V gene encodes CDR1 LGHNA and CDR2 YSLEER. Trimming stripped 1 base from V and 4 bases from J, with 13 bases between. The CDR3 runs to 16 residues. The CDR3 DNA sequence: TGCGCCAGCAGCCAAGTTCCCCCAGGGTCCACCGGGGAGCTGTTTTTT. Protein product: CASSQVPPGSTGELFF.

The CDR3 DNA is TGTGCCAGCAGCAACCTAGCGGGACCGAACACCGGGGAGCTGTTTTTT. Encoded protein: CASSNLAGPNTGELFF. The rearrangement links TRBV7-2 to TRBJ2-2; 9 nucleotides line up with TRBD2. This CDR3 region has 16 residues. Germline V lookup: CDR1 SGHTA, CDR2 FQGNSA. V dropped 5 bases and J dropped 0; count of bases not matched to a gene: 4.

This clonotype was observed a handful of times. The genes are TRBV20-1 and TRBJ2-3, with 8 bases aligning to TRBD2. This CDR3 has 15 residues. J was trimmed by 6 bases and V by 0 bases; bases with no gene match: 8. CDR1 and CDR2 (germline): DFQATT, SNEGSKA (reference sequence). CDR3 region: CSARDLQRGRDTQYF. In DNA form, the CDR3 reads TGCAGTGCTAGAGATCTCCAGCGGGGGCGGGATACGCAGTATTTT.

This clonotype came up many times. The rearrangement joins TRBV5-1 to TRBJ2-3; 9 positions match TRBD2. In germline, CDR1 is SGHRS, CDR2 YFSETQ. The trim removed 0 bases at V and 1 base at J, leaving 3 bases unmatched. This CDR3 comprises 16 residues. In DNA, the CDR3 is TGCGCCAGCAGCTTGGAACTAGCGGGCGGCACAGATACGCAGTATTTT. Amino acids: CASSLELAGGTDTQYF.

The CDR3 here is CASSQDSERGGQETQYF. CDR3 nucleotides: TGTGCCAGCAGCCAAGATTCAGAGCGGGGGGGCCAAGAGACCCAGTACTTC. V is TRBV3-2 and J is TRBJ2-5; TRBD2 is the table's D call and was not checked against the DNA. TRBV3-2 is a listed pseudogene. The CDR3 contains 17 residues.

This clonotype was detected a few times. The rearrangement uses TRBV5-1 and TRBJ2-7; 9 bases are shared with TRBD1. CDR1 is SGHRS, CDR2 YFSETQ, per germline. The ends lost 3 bases at V and 3 bases at J; junction bases unmatched: 7. This CDR3 has 15 amino acids. The CDR3 DNA is TGCGCCAGCAGCTCGGGACAGGGATCCAACTACGAGCAGTACTTC. Its protein product is CASSSGQGSNYEQYF.

There are many counts of this clonotype. V and J are TRBV5-1 and TRBJ1-1, with no clear D. This CDR3 is built from 14 residues. Germline V gene data show CDR1 as SGHRS and CDR2 as YFSETQ. The V gene lost 2 bases and the J gene lost 5 bases, with 13 bases spanning the gap. CDR3: CASSLLGGETEAFF. CDR3 in DNA: TGCGCCAGCAGCTTACTTGGCGGAGAAACTGAAGCTTTCTTT.

This clonotype has more than one count but fewer than ten. This chain joins TRBV28 and TRBJ2-2; perhaps TRBD2 as D (5 bases). Germline loops: CDR1 MDHEN, CDR2 SYDVKM. Trimming left V 5 bases short and J 8 bases short, with 12 bases between. This CDR3 contains 13 residues. This CDR3 is CASSGGPPGELFF. The CDR3 DNA reads as TGTGCCAGCAGTGGAGGACCGCCTGGGGAGCTGTTTTTT.